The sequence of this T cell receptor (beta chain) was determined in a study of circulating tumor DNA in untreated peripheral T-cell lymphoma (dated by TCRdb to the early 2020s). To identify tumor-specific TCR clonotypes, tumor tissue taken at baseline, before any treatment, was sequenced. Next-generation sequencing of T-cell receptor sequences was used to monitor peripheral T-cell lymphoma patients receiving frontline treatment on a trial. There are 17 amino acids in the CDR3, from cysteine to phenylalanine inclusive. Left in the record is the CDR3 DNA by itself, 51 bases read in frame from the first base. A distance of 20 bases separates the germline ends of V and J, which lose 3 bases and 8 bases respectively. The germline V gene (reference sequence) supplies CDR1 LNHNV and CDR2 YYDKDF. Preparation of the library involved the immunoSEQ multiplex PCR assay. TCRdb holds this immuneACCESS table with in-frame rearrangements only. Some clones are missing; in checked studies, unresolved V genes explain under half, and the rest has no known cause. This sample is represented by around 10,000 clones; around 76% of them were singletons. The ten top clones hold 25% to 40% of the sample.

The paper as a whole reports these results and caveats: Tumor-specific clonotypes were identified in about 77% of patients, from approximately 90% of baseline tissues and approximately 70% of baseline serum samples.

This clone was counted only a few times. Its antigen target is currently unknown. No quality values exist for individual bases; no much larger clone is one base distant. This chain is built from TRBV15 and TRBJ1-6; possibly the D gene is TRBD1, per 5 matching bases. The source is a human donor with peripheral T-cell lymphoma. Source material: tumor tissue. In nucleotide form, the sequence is TGTGCCACCAGCAGCGGGGGGGGGTACGCCGTAGATTCACCCCTCCACTTT. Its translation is CATSSGGGYAVDSPLHF. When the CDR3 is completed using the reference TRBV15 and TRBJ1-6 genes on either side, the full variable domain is DAMVIQNPRYQVTQFGKPVTLSCSQTLNHNVMYWYQQKSSQAPKLLFHYYDKDFNNEADTPDNFQSRRPNTSFCFLDIRSPGLGDTAMYLCATSSGGGYAVDSPLHFGNGTRLTVT.